This T cell receptor (beta chain) derives from a study of human T cells and chemical hapten exposure. Time point meaning: healthy volunteer bleed at 6 weeks. Total RNA extraction was carried out from unfractionated whole blood. Individual cDNA molecules received unique molecular identifiers in the library. One entry per CDR3 protein results from TCRdb running MiXCR on the RACE reads. The sample gives 65,000 to 80,000 distinct CDR3 sequences, about 8.7% of which show up once; less than 2% is in the top ten. The V segment lost 5 bases and the J segment 0 bases; nucleotides outside the gene matches: 10. Germline loops: CDR1 SQVTM, CDR2 ANQGSEA. This CDR3 spans 16 amino acids.

The gene calls are TRBV29-1 and TRBJ1-3, with TRBD1 identical over 7 bases. The receptor's source is a male donor in good health. Some clones in this sample may be carry-over from other donors' samples. Input material: whole blood. The CDR3 DNA reads TGCAGCGTTCAGGGACCACAGGGGAGCTCTGGAAACACCATATATTTT. Its translation: CSVQGPQGSSGNTIYF.